Each of the 24 T cell receptor beta chains below was sequenced from the same sample in a study of shared clonotypes between healthy human individuals. Data came from immunoSEQ multiplex PCR; TCRdb stores just in-frame clones and leaves some out. The repertoire has approximately 530,000 clones, about 96% of them found once; the top ten carry around 0.067%. The source material was naive CD4+ T cells sorted from blood. Indicated subset: CD45RA+ positively selected. The receptors come from a woman in her 30s in good health.

The J gene is TRBJ2-3, the V gene TRBV6-5; D gene unclear. This CDR3 contains 14 residues. The germline V and J ends were trimmed by 5 bases and 2 bases, with 11 bases remaining between them. The germline V gene encodes CDR1 MNHEY and CDR2 SVGAGI. The CDR3 region is CASSKISPTDTQYF. The DNA of the CDR3 is TGTGCCAGCAGTAAGATTAGCCCCACAGATACGCAGTATTTT.

This rearrangement joins TRBV19 to TRBJ1-5; a possible D gene is TRBD1 (5 bases). Germline CDR1 is LNHDA and CDR2 is SQIVND (reference sequence). The CDR3 totals 14 residues. Trimming stripped 7 bases from V and 6 bases from J, with 16 bases between. CDR3 nucleotides: TGTGCCAGTACCCCAACGGGGGGGGGTCAGCCCCAGCATTTT. This gives the protein CASTPTGGGQPQHF.

This chain connects TRBV18 to TRBJ1-1; 8 nucleotides line up with TRBD1. Looked up from germline, CDR1 is KGHSH and CDR2 is LQKENI. J gave up 8 bases and V 5 bases, and 7 bases lay outside the gene matches. The CDR3 is 13 amino acids. CDR3 sequence: CASSTGQAVEAFF. The CDR3 nucleotides read TGTGCCAGCTCAACGGGACAGGCCGTGGAAGCTTTCTTT.

The count of this clone is one. The chain links TRBV19 to TRBJ2-7, with 8 positions matching TRBD1. V was pared by 4 bases and J by 4 bases, with 0 bases of the junction left unmatched. This CDR3 region has 12 residues. CDR1 is LNHDA, CDR2 SQIVND, per germline (reference sequence). The CDR3 here is CASSRTGYEQYF. The CDR3 nucleotides are TGTGCCAGTAGTAGGACAGGGTACGAGCAGTACTTC.

The V gene is TRBV30, the J gene TRBJ2-3; the D is unclear. CDR1 and CDR2 from the germline V gene are GTSNPN and SVGIG (reference sequence). V lost 0 bases and J lost 1, with 8 bases in between. The CDR3 loop spans 14 amino acids. CDR3 nucleotides: TGTGCCTGGAGTGTCGGGCTCGGCACAGATACGCAGTATTTT. Its protein is CAWSVGLGTDTQYF.

V is TRBV6-5 and J is TRBJ2-3; D is uncertain. Trimming took off 0 bases at V and 0 bases at J, with 10 bases between the two ends. The germline V gene encodes CDR1 MNHEY and CDR2 SVGAGI. This CDR3 comprises 16 residues. This chain's CDR3 is CASSYSPIASTDTQYF. The CDR3 nucleotides read TGTGCCAGCAGTTACTCCCCCATCGCTAGCACAGATACGCAGTATTTT.

The chain combines TRBV5-6 with TRBJ1-5; no firm D call. Per the germline V gene, CDR1 is SGHDT and CDR2 is YYEEEE. V was shortened by 0 bases and J by 0 bases, with 4 bases between the two germline ends. The CDR3 sequence is 14 residues long. The CDR3 DNA reads as TGTGCCAGCAGCTTGGGACCTAGCAATCAGCCCCAGCATTTT. The encoded protein is CASSLGPSNQPQHF.

The rearrangement links TRBV11-2 to TRBJ2-5; possibly TRBD1 for D (5 bases). The end of the DNA is better explained by TRBJ2-7, so the J call may be wrong. This CDR3 has 15 residues. Germline V lookup: CDR1 SGHAT, CDR2 FQNNGV. CDR3 nucleotide sequence: TGTGCCAGCAGCCCGGAATGGCAGGGAACCCACGAGCAGTACTTC. It translates to CASSPEWQGTHEQYF.

The chain joins TRBV21-1 to TRBJ2-3; the table's D call TRBD2 went unverified against the DNA. TRBV21-1 is given as a pseudogene. CDR3 length: 15 residues. The CDR3 region has the DNA TGTGCCAGCAGTAGGAGCGGGAGGGTGGCAGATACGCAGTATTTT. Protein: CASSRSGRVADTQYF.

This chain links TRBV4-1 with TRBJ2-7; no firm D call. Deletions cut 0 bases from V and 2 bases from J, with 11 bases between. This CDR3 is built from 15 residues. Germline V CDR1 and CDR2: MGHRA, YSYEKL. CDR3 nucleotide sequence: TGCGCCAGCAGCCAAGAACCCCCTACAACCTACGAGCAGTACTTC. It encodes CASSQEPPTTYEQYF.

The chain uses TRBV28 and TRBJ1-5, with D possibly being TRBD1 (6 bases). V was cut by 10 bases and J by 4 bases, with 14 bases left in between. CDR3 size: 13 residues. Germline-derived CDR1 and CDR2 are MDHEN and SYDVKM. CDR3 amino acids: CAIEGGLNQPQHF. CDR3 nucleotide sequence: TGTGCCATCGAGGGGGGCTTGAATCAGCCCCAGCATTTT. The full variable domain, its missing parts supplied by reference TRBV28 and TRBJ1-5, is DVKVTQSSRYLVKRTGEKVFLECVQDMDHENMFWYRQDPGLGLRLIYFSYDVKMKEKGDIPEGYSVSREKKERFSLILESASTNQTSMYLCAIEGGLNQPQHFGDGTRLSIL.

The chain employs TRBV18 and TRBJ2-3; no firm D call. This CDR3 contains 15 residues. Germline V gene sequence: CDR1 KGHSH, CDR2 LQKENI. V was clipped by 0 bases and J by 0 bases, with 7 bases between them. The CDR3 DNA is TGTGCCAGCTCACCACCGAAGTTAAGCACAGATACGCAGTATTTT. It is translated as CASSPPKLSTDTQYF.

For this clone: At one end, the junction sequence differs from germline, possibly due to a read error. The chain joins TRBV9 to TRBJ2-1; D remains unclear. The CDR3 has 16 amino acids. Germline CDR1 reads SGDLS; CDR2 reads YYNGEE. The CDR3 coding sequence is TGTGCCAGCATCGTACCCTTAGAAAGCTCCTACAATGAGCAGTTCTTC. Translated, it gives CASIVPLESSYNEQFF.

The chain recombines TRBV19 with TRBJ1-2; D is undetermined. Trimming removed 3 bases at V and 2 bases at J, with 13 bases between. This CDR3 has 15 amino acids. Germline loops: CDR1 LNHDA, CDR2 SQIVND (reference sequence). CDR3 residues: CASSIAQSWNYGYTF. In DNA form, the CDR3 reads TGTGCCAGTAGTATCGCCCAATCATGGAACTATGGCTACACCTTC.

V is TRBV7-2 and J is TRBJ2-2; D gene unclear. Between the trimmed V and J ends, which lost 0 bases and 12 bases, there was a span of 8 bases. The CDR3 is 12 amino acids. CDR1 and CDR2 (germline): SGHTA, FQGNSA. The DNA for the CDR3 is TGTGCCAGCAGCTTAGCGTACGTGAAGCTGTTTTTT. Encoded protein: CASSLAYVKLFF.

J is TRBJ2-5 and V is TRBV15; D may correspond to TRBD1 or TRBD2 (5 bases each). Looked up from germline, CDR1 is LNHNV and CDR2 is YYDKDF (reference sequence). The CDR3 sequence is 13 residues long. The V gene lost 3 bases and the J gene lost 5 bases, with 10 bases spanning the gap. The CDR3 DNA reads as TGTGCCACCAGCAGCCCTTGGGGGGAGACCCAGTACTTC. Amino acids: CATSSPWGETQYF.

This sequence joins TRBV14 and TRBJ2-7; the D is unclear. From germline, CDR1 is SGHDN and CDR2 FVKESK. The CDR3 length is 13 residues. The V end was cut by 0 bases, the J end by 9 bases, with 12 bases between. The CDR3 protein is CASSQESRPGQYF. CDR3 DNA sequence: TGTGCCAGCAGCCAAGAGTCCCGGCCGGGGCAGTACTTC.

V gene TRBV27 combines with J gene TRBJ2-5; D unresolved. The assigned J gene may be wrong: the sequence end matches TRBJ2-7 better. The length of the CDR3 is 14 residues. Germline V gives CDR1 MNHEY, CDR2 SMNVEV (reference sequence). The CDR3, as DNA: TGTGCCAGCAGTTTATCAACGTACTCCTACGAGCAGTACTTC. As protein: CASSLSTYSYEQYF.

The rearrangement uses TRBV7-9 and TRBJ2-7; 10 bases align to TRBD2. V lost 5 bases, J lost 5 bases, and 12 bases stayed unmatched. This CDR3 is built from 16 residues. Germline assignment: CDR1 SEHNR and CDR2 FQNEAQ (reference sequence). The CDR3, as DNA: TGTGCCAGCAGCCGAAAATTTAGCGGGAGGTCCCACGAGCAGTACTTC. This codes for CASSRKFSGRSHEQYF.

The chain couples TRBV7-8 to TRBJ2-7, with 10 bases matching TRBD2. The CDR3 consists of 15 residues. The junction had 0 bases not matched to a gene; V was cut back by 1 base and J by 0 bases. The germline CDR1 and CDR2 sequences are SGHVS and FQNEAQ. As DNA, the CDR3 is TGTGCCAGCAGCTTAGGACTAGCGGGCTCCTACGAGCAGTACTTC. It translates to CASSLGLAGSYEQYF.

This chain joins TRBV29-1 and TRBJ2-5; 7 nucleotides match TRBD2. The germline CDR1 and CDR2 sequences are SQVTM and ANQGSEA. V was pared by 7 bases and J by 11 bases, with 16 bases of the junction left unmatched. The CDR3 consists of 13 residues. The chain's CDR3 is CSARLRGSWEQYF. In nucleotides, the CDR3 is TGCAGCGCCCGCCTGCGGGGGTCTTGGGAGCAGTACTTC.

This clone was detected once. V is TRBV19 and J is TRBJ1-1; no definite D call. CDR1 and CDR2 from the germline V gene are LNHDA and SQIVND (reference sequence). The CDR3 covers 14 residues. V was pared by 2 bases and J by 0 bases, with 7 bases between. CDR3 sequence reads: CASSIWRMNTEAFF. The CDR3, as DNA: TGTGCCAGTAGTATATGGAGAATGAACACTGAAGCTTTCTTT.

V gene TRBV5-4 combines with J gene TRBJ2-3, with D unclear. V was trimmed by 1 base and J by 4 bases, leaving 1 base between them. The CDR3 totals 11 residues. The germline CDR1 and CDR2 sequences are SGHNT and YYREEE (reference sequence). The DNA for the CDR3 is TGTGCCAGCAGCTTGTCAGATACGCAGTATTTT. Its translation is CASSLSDTQYF.

This clone has only a few counts. V is TRBV18 and J is TRBJ2-4, with D possibly TRBD2 on 5 matching bases. The V gene lost 6 bases and the J gene lost 0 bases, with 15 bases spanning the gap. This CDR3 is 16 amino acids long. Germline CDR1 KGHSH, CDR2 LQKENI. CDR3 sequence: CASSRDRGGAKNIQYF. The CDR3, as DNA: TGTGCCAGCTCGCGCGACCGGGGTGGAGCCAAAAACATTCAGTACTTC.